The source of this TCR beta chain is a study of identical twins. Findings and limits, study-wide: Researchers reported excess low generation probability among twin-shared out-of-frame alpha sequences. Modeled out-of-frame TCR alpha sharing in monozygotic twins fell below observed levels. Fewer insertions marked abundant cord blood beta clonotypes; young adult naive trended weakly, memory not at all. The study based its conclusions on cross-sectional statistical analysis and did not follow the same donors.

This clonotype has at least ten counts. What it recognizes is unknown. V lost 1 base and J lost 4; bases outside the gene matches: 7. CDR3 length: 15 amino acids. The germline V gene encodes CDR1 DFQATT and CDR2 SNEGSKA (reference sequence). TCRdb recomputed calls from the 5' RACE reads with MiXCR, one row per CDR3 protein. The data contain 400,000 to 500,000 distinct CDR3 sequences, about 18% of them singletons. The sample taken for sequencing was naive T cells sorted from blood. The chain joins TRBV20-1 to TRBJ2-7, with 10 bases identical to TRBD2. The clonotype was recovered from a man aged 45-65 years in good health. The CDR3 protein is CSARALAGGAYEQYF. The DNA of the CDR3 is TGCAGTGCTAGAGCTTTAGCGGGAGGTGCTTACGAGCAGTACTTC.